This TCR beta chain was sequenced during a study of regulatory T cells in long-lasting Graves disease. Overall study context: The study enrolled newly diagnosed Graves' patients on antithyroid drugs under 3 months.

The TCR beta library used iRepertoire HTBI primers with Arm-PCR amplification of CDR3. A single record per CDR3 protein comes from TCRdb applying MiXCR to the multiplex PCR reads. The sample yields approximately 540,000 distinct CDR3 sequences, about 12% seen once. This clonotype was observed many times. The CDR3 length is 15 residues. Trimming cost V 6 bases and J 4 bases, with 16 bases left between them. Time point given: newly diagnosed GD, antithyroid drugs for less than 3 months. Following extraction of RNA from PBMCs, that RNA was used to make the TCR library. In addition, the sample was reused for a study of T cells in Graves' hyperthyroidism and ophthalmopathy. From that study: Most clonotypes expanded in thyroid above 0.001 were likewise present in blood.

This TCR was recovered from a woman aged 30 to 39 with Graves disease. Sequenced material: peripheral blood mononuclear cells (PBMCs), taken at new diagnosis, from a patient treated with antithyroid drugs. The V gene is TRBV12-3 or TRBV12-4, the J gene TRBJ1-3, with a weak D call TRBD1 (6 bases). The CDR3 protein is CASRIVGGSGNTIYF. CDR3 nucleotide sequence: TGTGCCAGCAGGATCGTGGGGGGCTCAGGAAACACCATATATTTT.